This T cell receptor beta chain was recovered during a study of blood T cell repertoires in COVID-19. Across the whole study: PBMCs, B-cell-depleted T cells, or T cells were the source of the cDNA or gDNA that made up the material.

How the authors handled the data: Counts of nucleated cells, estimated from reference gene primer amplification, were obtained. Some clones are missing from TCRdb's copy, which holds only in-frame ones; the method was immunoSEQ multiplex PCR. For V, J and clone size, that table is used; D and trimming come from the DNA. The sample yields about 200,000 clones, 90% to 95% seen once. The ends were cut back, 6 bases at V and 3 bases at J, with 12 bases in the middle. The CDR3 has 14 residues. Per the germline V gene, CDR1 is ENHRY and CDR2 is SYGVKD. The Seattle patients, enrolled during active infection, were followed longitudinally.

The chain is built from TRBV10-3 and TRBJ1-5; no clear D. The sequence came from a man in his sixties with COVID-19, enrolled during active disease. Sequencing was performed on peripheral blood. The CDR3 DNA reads TGTGCCATCAGGGATAACAGCCCCAATCAGCCCCAGCATTTT. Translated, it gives CAIRDNSPNQPQHF.